The present entry profiles one TCR beta chain with its context. Profiling of TCR beta VDJ combinations and CDR3 sequences used genomic DNA as template. TCRdb re-called the reads with MiXCR, one entry per CDR3 protein. The sample has about 180,000 distinct CDR3 sequences, approximately 49% seen once. The V gene's germline CDR1 is SGHTA and CDR2 FQGNSA. This CDR3 has 15 amino acids. Trimming removed 6 bases at V and 0 bases at J, with 12 bases between. The sample comes from a study of CD8+CD57+ T cells in acquired aplastic anemia. Study context: Sorted CD4+ and CD8+ cell DNA averaged approximately 3.4 ug.

This receptor was obtained from a human donor in good health. The sample was sorted CD4+, CD8+, or CD8+CD57+ T cells (not recorded which) from PBMCs. This sequence joins TRBV7-2 and TRBJ1-5, with TRBD1 as a possible D gene (6 bases). The CDR3 region has the DNA TGTGCCAGCAGAGCCGGACAGAGTAGCAATCAGCCCCAGCATTTT. It codes for CASRAGQSSNQPQHF.